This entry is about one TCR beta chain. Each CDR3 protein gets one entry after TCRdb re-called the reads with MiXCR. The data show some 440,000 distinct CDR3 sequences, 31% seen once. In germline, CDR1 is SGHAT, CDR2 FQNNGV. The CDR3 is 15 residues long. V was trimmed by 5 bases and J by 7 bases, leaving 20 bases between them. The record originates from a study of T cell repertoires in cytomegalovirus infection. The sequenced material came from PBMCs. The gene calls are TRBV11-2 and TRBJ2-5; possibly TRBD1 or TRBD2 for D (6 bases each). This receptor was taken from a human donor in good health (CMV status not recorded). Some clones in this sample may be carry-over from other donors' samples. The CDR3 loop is CASSDRLRGQGTQYF. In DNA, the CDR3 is TGTGCCAGCAGCGACCGACTCCGGGGGCAGGGGACCCAGTACTTC.